Given below is one T cell receptor (beta chain) in context. Its target is not known. V lost 6 bases to trimming and J lost 0 bases; unmatched junction nucleotides: 7. CDR3 size: 17 residues. CDR1 MNHNS and CDR2 SASEGT come from the germline V gene. The data were obtained in a study of T-cell memory formation after mild COVID-19. Study-wide findings and caveats: Mainly in CM and EM were contracting CD4+ clones; CD8+ were in EMRA.

The 5'RACE method, run with constant-segment primers, produced TCR alpha and TCR beta cDNA libraries (carrying sample barcodes and UMIs). A single record per CDR3 protein comes from TCRdb applying MiXCR to the 5' RACE reads. The profile covers about 400,000 distinct CDR3 sequences, with approximately 19% appearing a single time and 20% to 25% taken by the ten largest. Sequencing was done on a sample of PBMCs or a T cell subset sorted from them (not recorded which). The chain links TRBV6-1 to TRBJ2-6, with 8 bases matching TRBD1. This receptor was identified in a man between 18 and 35 years old who had mild COVID-19 (a few samples of this study predate the infection). Cell type and time point are not known. The DNA of the CDR3 is TGTGCCAGCAGGACAGGGGTGGGGAACTCTGGGGCCAACGTCCTGACTTTC. Its translation is CASRTGVGNSGANVLTF.